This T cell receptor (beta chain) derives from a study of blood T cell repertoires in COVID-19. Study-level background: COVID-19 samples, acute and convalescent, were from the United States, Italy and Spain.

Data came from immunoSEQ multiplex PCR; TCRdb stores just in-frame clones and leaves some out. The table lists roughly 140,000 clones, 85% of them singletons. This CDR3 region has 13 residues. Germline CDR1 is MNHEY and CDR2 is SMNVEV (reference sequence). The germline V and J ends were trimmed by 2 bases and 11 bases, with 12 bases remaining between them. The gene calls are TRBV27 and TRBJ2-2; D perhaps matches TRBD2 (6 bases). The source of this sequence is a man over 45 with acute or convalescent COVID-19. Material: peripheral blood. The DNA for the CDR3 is TGTGCCAGCAGTTTAAGGGCGGGGATCGAGCTGTTTTTT. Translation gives CASSLRAGIELFF.